This entry lists 27 T cell receptor beta chains sequenced from one sample in a study of Graves' ophthalmopathy and Graves' hyperthyroidism. TCR beta CDR3 amplification used RNA transcripts. The library came from an HTBI-primed first-round RT-PCR and a second-round multiplex PCR. TCRdb re-analysed the multiplex PCR reads in MiXCR, keeping a single row per CDR3 protein. Of 200,000 to 250,000 distinct CDR3 sequences in the sample, 20% to 25% were seen once. What was sequenced was peripheral blood. The receptor set was obtained from a woman aged 45-65 years with Graves' ophthalmopathy.

The rearrangement links TRBV6-1 to TRBJ1-6; TRBD1 might be the D (6 bases). Per the germline V gene, CDR1 is MNHNS and CDR2 is SASEGT. The V end lost 6 bases, the J end lost 0 bases, and 9 bases lay between the germline ends. The CDR3 is 15 amino acids. DNA for the CDR3: TGTGCCAGCAGGGTGGACAGCTCCTATAATTCACCCCTCCACTTT. Translating it yields CASRVDSSYNSPLHF.

This rearrangement joins TRBV6-1 to TRBJ1-1, with 7 bases aligning to TRBD1. With 8 bases clipped from V and 5 bases from J, the junction kept 8 bases outside the gene matches. CDR3 length equals 13 residues. Germline lookup yields CDR1 MNHNS and CDR2 SASEGT. The CDR3 here is CASGKPGGTEAFF. In DNA form, the CDR3 reads TGTGCCAGCGGTAAGCCAGGGGGGACTGAAGCTTTCTTT.

This clonotype has ten or more counts. This chain links TRBV28 with TRBJ1-1, with 9 bases matching TRBD1. Trimming removed 4 bases from V and 1 base from J; junction bases left unmatched: 7. CDR1 and CDR2 (germline): MDHEN, SYDVKM. The CDR3 consists of 16 residues. CDR3 sequence reads: CASSYLPGQGNTEAFF. The CDR3 nucleotides read TGTGCCAGCAGTTACCTGCCGGGACAGGGGAACACTGAAGCTTTCTTT. Based on the CDR3 plus reference TRBV28 and TRBJ1-1, the full variable domain is DVKVTQSSRYLVKRTGEKVFLECVQDMDHENMFWYRQDPGLGLRLIYFSYDVKMKEKGDIPEGYSVSREKKERFSLILESASTNQTSMYLCASSYLPGQGNTEAFFGQGTRLTVV.

This clonotype was seen many times. This chain joins TRBV2 and TRBJ2-3; 13 bases map to TRBD2. V was pared by 6 bases and J by 8 bases, with 5 bases of the junction left unmatched. The CDR3 spans 14 residues. The germline gives CDR1 SNHLY, CDR2 FYNNEI. CDR3 coding DNA: TGTGCCAGCAGCCAGACTAGCGGGAGGTCTACGCAGTATTTT. Translation gives CASSQTSGRSTQYF.

This clonotype has more than one count but fewer than ten. The chain recombines TRBV28 with TRBJ2-7, with TRBD2 matching 11 bases. Germline V gene sequence: CDR1 MDHEN, CDR2 SYDVKM. The V gene end was trimmed by 4 bases and the J gene end by 6 bases; junction bases not matched to a gene: 8. The CDR3 length is 15 residues. As DNA, the CDR3 is TGTGCCAGCAGTTCCCGGCGAGGACTAGCGGGCGAGCAGTACTTC. Its translation: CASSSRRGLAGEQYF. Based on the CDR3 plus reference TRBV28 and TRBJ2-7, the full variable domain is DVKVTQSSRYLVKRTGEKVFLECVQDMDHENMFWYRQDPGLGLRLIYFSYDVKMKEKGDIPEGYSVSREKKERFSLILESASTNQTSMYLCASSSRRGLAGEQYFGPGTRLTVT.

This clonotype was seen many times. The chain carries TRBV10-3 and TRBJ2-7; 8 nucleotides match TRBD1. The germline gives CDR1 ENHRY, CDR2 SYGVKD. The CDR3 has 14 residues. J was trimmed by 4 bases and V by 6 bases; bases with no gene match: 8. This CDR3 reads CAISNGQGLYEQYF. DNA of the CDR3: TGTGCCATCAGCAATGGACAGGGCTTGTACGAGCAGTACTTC.

This clonotype was detected many times. Here the CDR3 reads CASSSISGGTSGNTIYF. As DNA, the CDR3 is TGTGCCAGCAGTAGCATATCGGGGGGGACCTCTGGAAACACCATATATTTT. The J gene is TRBJ1-3, the V gene TRBV6-4, with a possible D match to TRBD1 (5 bases). V shed 5 bases and J shed 0 bases, with 17 bases lying between them. The CDR3 length is 17 residues. Germline V CDR1 and CDR2: MRHNA, SNTAGT.

This clonotype was recorded at least ten times. This sequence joins TRBV6-1 and TRBJ2-4; D is perhaps TRBD1 (7 bases). Germline V gives CDR1 MNHNS, CDR2 SASEGT. This CDR3 comprises 15 residues. Trimming left V 8 bases short and J 9 bases short, with 23 bases between. The CDR3 spells CASLTGGAGGTIQYF. In DNA form, the CDR3 reads TGTGCCAGCCTGACAGGAGGTGCAGGGGGGACCATTCAGTACTTC.

V is TRBV6-1 and J is TRBJ2-7; the D is unclear. The CDR3 length is 13 residues. Trimming removed 1 base from V and 3 bases from J, with 7 bases in between. The germline V gene encodes CDR1 MNHNS and CDR2 SASEGT. CDR3 nucleotide sequence: TGTGCCAGCAGTGAAGGGGCAAGCTACGAGCAGTACTTC. Its translation is CASSEGASYEQYF.

This clonotype was detected many times. At one end the junction does not follow the germline gene, possibly because of a read error. The chain uses TRBV20-1 and TRBJ2-5, with TRBD2 matching 11 bases. The CDR3 loop spans 15 amino acids. In germline, CDR1 is DFQATT, CDR2 SNEGSKA (reference sequence). Here the CDR3 DNA reads TGCAGTGCTGGGACTAGCGGAGCGTACCAAGAGGCCCAGTACTTC. As protein: CSAGTSGAYQEAQYF.

This clonotype was found many times. The genes are TRBV6-1 and TRBJ2-6; D is unclear. V dropped 2 bases and J dropped 1 base, with 6 bases sitting between them. Germline assignment: CDR1 MNHNS and CDR2 SASEGT. The CDR3 sequence is 15 residues long. The CDR3 sequence is CASSEIGSGANVLTF. CDR3 sequence (DNA): TGTGCCAGCAGTGAAATAGGTTCTGGGGCCAACGTCCTGACTTTC.

There are a few counts of this clonotype. The chain is built from TRBV12-3 or TRBV12-4 and TRBJ2-3; the D gene could be TRBD1 or TRBD2 (6 bases each). Trimming cost V 3 bases and J 4 bases, with 17 bases left between them. The CDR3 spans 16 residues. In nucleotides, the CDR3 is TGTGCCAGCAGTTTTGAATTCGGAGGGGGGTCAGATACGCAGTATTTT. It codes for CASSFEFGGGSDTQYF.

This clonotype was picked up one time. This chain uses TRBV6-5 with TRBJ2-7; D ambiguous. Trimming pared 2 bases from V and 7 bases from J, leaving 18 bases between. Looked up from germline, CDR1 is MNHEY and CDR2 is SVGAGI. The CDR3 consists of 15 residues. The CDR3 DNA reads TGTGCCAGCAGTTACACCTCCTTGGGGATGGAAGAGCAGTACTTC. Its protein is CASSYTSLGMEEQYF.

This clonotype appeared many times. This chain joins TRBV19 and TRBJ1-1; D is unclear. This CDR3 contains 12 residues. Germline V lookup: CDR1 LNHDA, CDR2 SQIVND (reference sequence). Trimming shortened V by 4 bases and J by 11 bases, and 14 bases separated the two germline ends. The CDR3 DNA reads TGTGCCAGTAGTAACCACGGAGAAAGGGCTTTCTTT. Its protein product is CASSNHGERAFF. Supplemented by reference TRBV19 and TRBJ1-1, the full variable domain reads DGGITQSPKYLFRKEGQNVTLSCEQNLNHDAMYWYRQDPGQGLRLIYYSQIVNDFQKGDIAEGYSVSREKKESFPLTVTSAQKNPTAFYLCASSNHGERAFFGQGTRLTVV.

This clonotype was seen at least ten times. The chain links TRBV5-1 to TRBJ1-2; the D gene is possibly TRBD1 (5 bases). The germline V and J ends were trimmed by 4 bases and 4 bases, with 11 bases remaining between them. The CDR3 length is 13 residues. CDR1 SGHRS and CDR2 YFSETQ come from the germline V gene. CDR3 DNA: TGCGCCAGCAGCCCGACAGAGCCCTATGGCTACACCTTC. Amino acid sequence: CASSPTEPYGYTF.

This clonotype was detected many times. In DNA, the CDR3 is TGCAGCGTTGCTTATACGACAGTAGGCACTGAAGCTTTCTTT. Amino acids: CSVAYTTVGTEAFF. The chain uses TRBV29-1 and TRBJ1-1; TRBD1 might be the D (5 bases). CDR1 is SQVTM and CDR2 is ANQGSEA in the germline V gene. The CDR3 is made up of 14 amino acids. V shed 4 bases and J shed 4 bases, with 16 bases lying between them.

With regard to this clonotype: A read error may be the cause here, since a much bigger clone is one base away. This likely comes from a read error, as the CDR3 has no conserved phenylalanine or tryptophan at its end. The CDR3 DNA reads TGTGCCAGTTCGAAAGGGGTGGAAAACACTCAGCCCCAGCATTTG. This translates into CASSKGVENTQPQHL. The chain carries TRBV19 and TRBJ1-5, with D maybe TRBD1 (5 bases). This CDR3 spans 15 amino acids. CDR1 LNHDA and CDR2 SQIVND come from the germline V gene (reference sequence). V was trimmed by 8 bases and J by 6 bases, leaving 20 bases between them.

This clonotype appeared many times. V gene TRBV19 combines with J gene TRBJ2-2; D tentatively fits TRBD1 or TRBD2 (5 bases each). This CDR3 is built from 19 residues. V lost 4 bases, J lost 4 bases, and 25 bases lay in between. Germline CDR1 is LNHDA and CDR2 is SQIVND (reference sequence). CDR3 residues: CASSTPTRGGADGTGELFF. CDR3 nucleotide sequence: TGTGCCAGTAGTACCCCAACAAGGGGTGGAGCGGACGGCACCGGGGAGCTGTTTTTT.

The sample holds a few counts of this clonotype. This may stem from a read error, because a much larger clone lies one nucleotide away. The chain combines TRBV19 with TRBJ2-7, with D perhaps matching TRBD1 or TRBD2 (5 bases each). The CDR3 length is 15 residues. Germline V gene lookup returns CDR1 LNHDA and CDR2 SQIVND (reference sequence). The CDR3 is CVSSIVRGGSYEQYF. As DNA, the CDR3 is TGTGTCAGTAGTATTGTCCGGGGCGGTTCCTACGAGCAGTACTTC.

The sample holds many counts of this clonotype. Possible read error: a much larger clone is one base away. This chain joins TRBV12-3 or TRBV12-4 and TRBJ1-1; TRBD1 aligns across 10 bases. The CDR3 contains 13 residues. The trim removed 8 bases at V and 1 base at J, leaving 1 base unmatched. The CDR3 loop reads CASRDRGNTEAFF. DNA of the CDR3: TGTGCCAGCCGGGACAGGGGGAACACTGAAGCTTTCTTT.

This clonotype was seen ten or more times. The chain combines TRBV6-2 or TRBV6-3 with TRBJ1-1; no reliable D call. CDR3 length: 13 amino acids. Germline V gene data show CDR1 as MNHEY and CDR2 as SVGEGT. V lost 8 bases and J lost 3, with 13 bases in between. CDR3 protein: CASGRGGYTEAFF. The DNA for the CDR3 is TGTGCCAGCGGCCGCGGAGGTTACACTGAAGCTTTCTTT.

This clonotype appeared a single time. Given a much more abundant clone one base away, this may be a read error. V is TRBV5-1 and J is TRBJ1-1; D perhaps matches TRBD1 (6 bases). Germline V gives CDR1 SGHRS, CDR2 YFSETQ. This CDR3 is 15 amino acids long. CDR3 residues: CVTTRGGTMNTEAFF. CDR3 DNA: TGCGTCACCACGAGGGGGGGGACTATGAACACTGAAGCTTTCTTT.

V usage is TRBV6-1 and J usage is TRBJ1-2; D uncertain. This CDR3 has 14 residues. Trimming took 4 bases from V and 4 from J, leaving 13 bases between them. Germline assignment: CDR1 MNHNS and CDR2 SASEGT. CDR3 DNA: TGTGCCAGCAGTGCTAGTCAGGCGCGCTATGGCTACACCTTC. Its protein product is CASSASQARYGYTF.

This clonotype was counted at least ten times. CDR3 amino acids: CASSYDAGNPWEQYF. DNA for the CDR3: TGTGCCAGCAGTTACGACGCGGGTAACCCTTGGGAGCAGTACTTC. The chain couples TRBV6-5 to TRBJ2-7, with a weak D call TRBD2 (5 bases). Trimming pared 2 bases from V and 7 bases from J, leaving 18 bases between. CDR1 is MNHEY, CDR2 SVGAGI, per germline. The CDR3 has 15 amino acids.

V is TRBV12-3 or TRBV12-4 and J is TRBJ2-2; TRBD2 is a possible D gene (5 bases). There are 16 residues in the CDR3. V lost 0 bases to trimming and J lost 6 bases, with 14 bases between them. CDR3: CASSLAVGVEAGELFF. The CDR3 nucleotides are TGTGCCAGCAGTTTAGCGGTCGGGGTTGAGGCCGGGGAGCTGTTTTTT.

This clonotype was seen at least ten times. The V call is TRBV6-2 or TRBV6-3, the J call TRBJ2-3, with D unclear. The CDR3 consists of 11 residues. V lost 2 bases and J lost 6, with 3 bases in between. Germline V gene lookup returns CDR1 MNHEY and CDR2 SVGEGT. Here the CDR3 reads CASSYEDTQYF. CDR3 bases: TGTGCCAGCAGTTACGAGGATACGCAGTATTTT.

The CDR3 nucleotides are TGTGCCAGCAGACTTTCATCCAGTGAAGAGACCCAGTACTTC. Protein sequence: CASRLSSSEETQYF. The chain employs TRBV12-3 or TRBV12-4 and TRBJ2-5; D is unresolved. CDR3 length: 14 residues. V lost 6 bases and J 3 bases, leaving 14 bases between the germline ends.